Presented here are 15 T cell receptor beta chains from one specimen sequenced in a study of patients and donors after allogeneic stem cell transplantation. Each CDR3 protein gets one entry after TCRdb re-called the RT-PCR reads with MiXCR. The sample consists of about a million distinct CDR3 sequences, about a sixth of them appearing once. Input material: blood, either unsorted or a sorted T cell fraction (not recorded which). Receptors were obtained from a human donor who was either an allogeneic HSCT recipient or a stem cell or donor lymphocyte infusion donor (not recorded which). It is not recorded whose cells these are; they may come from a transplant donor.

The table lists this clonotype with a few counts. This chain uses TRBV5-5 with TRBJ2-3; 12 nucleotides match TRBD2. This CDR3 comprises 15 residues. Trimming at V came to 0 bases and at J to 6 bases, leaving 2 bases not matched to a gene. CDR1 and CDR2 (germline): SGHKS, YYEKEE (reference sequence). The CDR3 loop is CASSLGLAGDDTQYF. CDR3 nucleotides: TGTGCCAGCAGCTTGGGACTAGCGGGAGACGATACGCAGTATTTT. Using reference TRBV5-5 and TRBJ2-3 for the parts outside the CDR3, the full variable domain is DAGVTQSPTHLIKTRGQQVTLRCSPISGHKSVSWYQQVLGQGPQFIFQYYEKEERGRGNFPDRFSARQFPNYSSELNVNALLLGDSALYLCASSLGLAGDDTQYFGPGTRLTVL.

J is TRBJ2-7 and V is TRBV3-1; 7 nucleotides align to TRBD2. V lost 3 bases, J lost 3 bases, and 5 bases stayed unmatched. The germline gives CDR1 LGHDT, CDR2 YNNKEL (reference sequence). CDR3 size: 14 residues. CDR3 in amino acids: CASSHSGTNYEQYF. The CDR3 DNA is TGTGCCAGCAGCCACTCCGGGACTAACTACGAGCAGTACTTC.

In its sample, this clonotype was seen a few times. The DNA of the CDR3 is TGCAGTGCTAGAGATCGAGACTACCCTTACAATGAGCAGTTCTTC. Translated, it gives CSARDRDYPYNEQFF. V is TRBV20-1 and J is TRBJ2-1, with D maybe TRBD2 (5 bases). This CDR3 has 15 amino acids. The V and J ends lost 0 bases and 4 bases respectively, with 13 bases between them. Germline values: CDR1 DFQATT, CDR2 SNEGSKA (reference sequence).

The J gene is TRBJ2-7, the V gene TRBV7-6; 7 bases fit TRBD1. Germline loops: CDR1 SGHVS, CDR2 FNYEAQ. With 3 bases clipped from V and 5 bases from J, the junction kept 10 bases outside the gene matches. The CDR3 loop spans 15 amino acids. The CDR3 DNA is TGTGCCAGCAGCTTCGGGGCAGGGGGTGTGGACGAGCAGTACTTC. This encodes CASSFGAGGVDEQYF.

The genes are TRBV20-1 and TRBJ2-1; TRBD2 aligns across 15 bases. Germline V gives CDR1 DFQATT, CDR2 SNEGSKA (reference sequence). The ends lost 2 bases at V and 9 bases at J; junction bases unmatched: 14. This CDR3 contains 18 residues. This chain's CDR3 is CSARLSGLAGGPNGEQFF. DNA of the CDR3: TGCAGTGCTAGATTAAGCGGACTAGCGGGAGGGCCTAATGGTGAGCAGTTCTTC.

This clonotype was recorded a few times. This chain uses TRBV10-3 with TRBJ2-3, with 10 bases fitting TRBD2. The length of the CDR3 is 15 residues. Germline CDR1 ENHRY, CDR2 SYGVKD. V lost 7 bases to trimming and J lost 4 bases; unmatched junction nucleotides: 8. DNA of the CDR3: TGTGCCATCACGGCCCAGCGGGGGGGCGCAGATACGCAGTATTTT. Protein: CAITAQRGGADTQYF.

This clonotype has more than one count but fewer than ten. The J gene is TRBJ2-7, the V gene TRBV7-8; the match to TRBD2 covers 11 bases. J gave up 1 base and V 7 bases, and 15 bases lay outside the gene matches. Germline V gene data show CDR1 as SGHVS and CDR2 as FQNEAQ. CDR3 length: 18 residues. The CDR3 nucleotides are TGTGCCAGCACCGACCCCGTTCCCACTAGCGGGAGTTCCTACGAGCAGTACTTC. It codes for CASTDPVPTSGSSYEQYF.

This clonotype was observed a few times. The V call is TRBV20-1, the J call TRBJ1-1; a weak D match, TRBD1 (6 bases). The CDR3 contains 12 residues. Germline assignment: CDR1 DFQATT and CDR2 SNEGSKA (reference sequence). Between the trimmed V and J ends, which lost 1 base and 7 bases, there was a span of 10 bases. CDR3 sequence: CSARVGGGEAFF. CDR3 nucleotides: TGCAGTGCTAGAGTAGGAGGGGGTGAAGCTTTCTTT.

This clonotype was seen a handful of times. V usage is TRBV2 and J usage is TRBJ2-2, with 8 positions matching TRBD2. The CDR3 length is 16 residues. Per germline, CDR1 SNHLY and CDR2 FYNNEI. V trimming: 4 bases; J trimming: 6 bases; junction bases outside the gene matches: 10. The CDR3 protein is CASSVRLAGEAGELFF. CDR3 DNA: TGTGCCAGCAGTGTCCGGCTAGCGGGTGAGGCCGGGGAGCTGTTTTTT.

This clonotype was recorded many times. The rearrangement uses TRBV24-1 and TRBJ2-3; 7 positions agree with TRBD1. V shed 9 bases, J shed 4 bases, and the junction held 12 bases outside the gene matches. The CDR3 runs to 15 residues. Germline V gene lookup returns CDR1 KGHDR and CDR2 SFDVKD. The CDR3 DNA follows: TGTGCCACCGACTCCGGAACAGGGGTGGCAGATACGCAGTATTTT. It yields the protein CATDSGTGVADTQYF.

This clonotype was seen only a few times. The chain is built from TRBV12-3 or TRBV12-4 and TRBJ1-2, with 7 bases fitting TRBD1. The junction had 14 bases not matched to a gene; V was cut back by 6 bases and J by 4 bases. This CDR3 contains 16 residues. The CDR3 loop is CASSRASGQPFYGYTF. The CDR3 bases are TGTGCCAGCAGCCGGGCTTCGGGACAGCCCTTCTATGGCTACACCTTC.

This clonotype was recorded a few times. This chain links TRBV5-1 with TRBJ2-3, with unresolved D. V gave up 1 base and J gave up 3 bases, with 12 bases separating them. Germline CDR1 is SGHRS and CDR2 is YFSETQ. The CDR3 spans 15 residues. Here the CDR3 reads CASSLMLLTTDTQYF. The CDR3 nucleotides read TGCGCCAGCAGCTTGATGTTGCTAACGACAGATACGCAGTATTTT.

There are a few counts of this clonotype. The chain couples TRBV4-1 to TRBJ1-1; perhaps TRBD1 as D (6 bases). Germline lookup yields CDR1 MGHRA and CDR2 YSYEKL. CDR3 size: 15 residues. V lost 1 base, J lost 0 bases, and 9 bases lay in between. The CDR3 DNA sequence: TGCGCCAGCAGCCAAGTGGGGACAATGAACACTGAAGCTTTCTTT. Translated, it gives CASSQVGTMNTEAFF.

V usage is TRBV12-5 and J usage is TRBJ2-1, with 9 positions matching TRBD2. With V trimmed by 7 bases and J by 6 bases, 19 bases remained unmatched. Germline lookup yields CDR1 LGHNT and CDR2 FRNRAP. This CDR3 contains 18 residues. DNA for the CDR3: TGTGCTAGTGCCCTGGAGCGGGGGGCCATACTCACAGTCAATGAGCAGTTCTTC. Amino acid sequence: CASALERGAILTVNEQFF.

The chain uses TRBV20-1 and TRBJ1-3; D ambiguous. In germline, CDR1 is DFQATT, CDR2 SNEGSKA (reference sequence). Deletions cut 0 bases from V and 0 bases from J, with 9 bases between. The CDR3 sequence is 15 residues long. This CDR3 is CSARDLTSSGNTIYF. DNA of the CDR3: TGCAGTGCTAGAGATTTGACTTCCTCTGGAAACACCATATATTTT.